Listed here are 32 T cell receptor beta chains from one sample, sequenced in a study of cytomegalovirus exposure and HLA in healthy donors. Researchers ran the PCR with 60 Vbeta and 13 Jbeta primers. TCRdb's table, derived via immunoSEQ multiplex PCR, lists solely in-frame clones and lacks some. The sample records 200,000 to 250,000 clones, roughly 84% being singletons. Specimen: PBMCs. These receptors came from a boy aged 2-15 years in good health and CMV-seronegative.

V is TRBV10-1 and J is TRBJ2-1, with D possibly being TRBD2 (7 bases). The length of the CDR3 is 15 residues. V was shortened by 6 bases and J by 3 bases, with 15 bases between the two germline ends. Germline V lookup: CDR1 WNHNN, CDR2 SYGVQD (reference sequence). CDR3: CASSQAGTIYNEQFF. The CDR3 nucleotides read TGCGCCAGCAGCCAAGCGGGGACAATCTACAATGAGCAGTTCTTC.

This clone was seen only a few times. The CDR3 nucleotides are TGTGCCAGCACCGCAGGGATGGGGCGCGGCTACACCTTC. Translated, it gives CASTAGMGRGYTF. J is TRBJ1-2 and V is TRBV27; TRBD1 is a possible D gene (5 bases). Trimming took 7 bases from V and 8 from J, leaving 17 bases between them. This CDR3 contains 13 residues. Looked up from germline, CDR1 is MNHEY and CDR2 is SMNVEV (reference sequence).

The V gene is TRBV6-5, the J gene TRBJ1-2; 8 bases fit TRBD1. Germline V lookup: CDR1 MNHEY, CDR2 SVGAGI. CDR3 length: 13 residues. The V and J ends lost 6 bases and 8 bases, in that order; junction bases with no gene match: 8. As DNA, the CDR3 is TGTGCCAGCAGCCAGGGACAGGTCGAAGGCTACACCTTC. This codes for CASSQGQVEGYTF.

The chain couples TRBV30 to TRBJ1-5, with 11 bases matching TRBD1. V was pared by 5 bases and J by 3 bases, with 6 bases of the junction left unmatched. In germline, CDR1 is GTSNPN, CDR2 SVGIG (reference sequence). The CDR3 contains 15 residues. CDR3 amino acids: CAWGQGASDNQPQHF. The CDR3 DNA follows: TGTGCCTGGGGACAGGGGGCGTCGGACAATCAGCCCCAGCATTTT.

The rearrangement links TRBV6-1 to TRBJ2-7, with TRBD2 matching 7 bases. Germline assignment: CDR1 MNHNS and CDR2 SASEGT. The V and J ends lost 6 bases and 3 bases, in that order; junction bases with no gene match: 5. This CDR3 has 13 amino acids. This CDR3 reads CASRVPGGYEQYF. The CDR3 nucleotides are TGTGCCAGCAGAGTCCCGGGGGGCTACGAGCAGTACTTC.

This sequence joins TRBV19 and TRBJ1-2; no clear D gene. Germline CDR1 and CDR2: LNHDA and SQIVND (reference sequence). Trimming pared 5 bases from V and 0 bases from J, leaving 16 bases between. This CDR3 is 16 amino acids long. The CDR3 DNA reads as TGTGCCAGTAGTCCGACGGGTCAGATTCCTAACTATGGCTACACCTTC. It yields the protein CASSPTGQIPNYGYTF.

V gene TRBV13 combines with J gene TRBJ2-7; maybe TRBD1 (5 bases). V gave up 4 bases and J gave up 3 bases, with 10 bases separating them. The CDR3 consists of 13 residues. CDR1 is PRHDT and CDR2 is FYEKMQ in the germline V gene (reference sequence). The CDR3 region is CASSSRGYYEQYF. CDR3 DNA sequence: TGTGCCAGCAGCTCAAGGGGCTACTACGAGCAGTACTTC.

The V gene is TRBV2, the J gene TRBJ2-3; 11 nucleotides agree with TRBD2. The CDR3 extends over 15 amino acids. Trimming took 10 bases from V and 6 from J; bases not matched to a gene: 12. Germline V gene data show CDR1 as SNHLY and CDR2 as FYNNEI. The CDR3 DNA is TGTGCCACGGGGGAAAGACTAGCGGGATTGGATACGCAGTATTTT. Protein product: CATGERLAGLDTQYF.

The V and J genes are TRBV19 and TRBJ2-5, with 10 bases that match TRBD1. The CDR3 runs to 15 residues. The V gene's germline CDR1 is LNHDA and CDR2 SQIVND (reference sequence). V lost 7 bases to trimming and J lost 4 bases; unmatched junction nucleotides: 9. In DNA form, the CDR3 reads TGTGCCAGTACGTTGGGGACAGGGGTTGGAGAGACCCAGTACTTC. Protein sequence: CASTLGTGVGETQYF.

This clone was found a few times. The chain combines TRBV29-1 with TRBJ1-5; D not resolved. The CDR3 runs to 13 residues. Germline CDR1 SQVTM, CDR2 ANQGSEA. V was pared by 4 bases and J by 2 bases, with 9 bases between. CDR3 coding DNA: TGCAGCGTTGGAGGTAGCGGCAATCAGCCCCAGCATTTT. The encoded protein is CSVGGSGNQPQHF.

The rearrangement joins TRBV9 to TRBJ1-5, with 7 bases fitting TRBD1. Germline V lookup: CDR1 SGDLS, CDR2 YYNGEE. V was pared by 0 bases and J by 5 bases, with 5 bases of the junction left unmatched. The CDR3 is 15 residues long. The CDR3 DNA reads as TGTGCCAGCAGCGTAGAAGGGGGCGCGGATCAGCCCCAGCATTTT. Amino acids: CASSVEGGADQPQHF.

V usage is TRBV7-9 and J usage is TRBJ1-1; D remains unclear. Looked up from germline, CDR1 is SEHNR and CDR2 is FQNEAQ (reference sequence). V was trimmed by 1 base and J by 7 bases, leaving 19 bases between them. The CDR3 sequence is 16 residues long. The CDR3: CASSLVEAWVAGEAFF. CDR3 in DNA: TGTGCCAGCAGCTTAGTGGAGGCTTGGGTGGCAGGTGAAGCTTTCTTT.

The rearrangement links TRBV27 to TRBJ2-5; 7 nucleotides match TRBD2. V lost 8 bases to trimming and J lost 11 bases; unmatched junction nucleotides: 5. The CDR3 loop spans 10 amino acids. Germline V gene lookup returns CDR1 MNHEY and CDR2 SMNVEV (reference sequence). The CDR3 reads CASFGREQYF. The CDR3 bases are TGTGCCAGCTTTGGGAGGGAGCAGTACTTC.

The chain employs TRBV27 and TRBJ2-3; 8 bases are a match to TRBD2. From germline, CDR1 is MNHEY and CDR2 SMNVEV (reference sequence). The CDR3 is 15 amino acids. V shed 2 bases, J shed 4 bases, and the junction held 5 bases outside the gene matches. The DNA of the CDR3 is TGTGCCAGCAGTTTAGGAACGGGAGGGGCAGATACGCAGTATTTT. Amino acid sequence: CASSLGTGGADTQYF.

This sequence joins TRBV5-1 and TRBJ2-3, with 7 bases fitting TRBD2. There are 11 residues in the CDR3. Germline CDR1 is SGHRS and CDR2 is YFSETQ. With 5 bases clipped from V and 13 bases from J, the junction kept 7 bases outside the gene matches. This CDR3 is CASSEGREKYF. CDR3 in DNA: TGCGCCAGCAGTGAAGGGCGGGAGAAGTATTTT. The full variable domain, in which reference TRBV5-1 and TRBJ2-3 provide the parts outside the CDR3, is KAGVTQTPRYLIKTRGQQVTLSCSPISGHRSVSWYQQTPGQGLQFLFEYFSETQRNKGNFPGRFSGRQFSNSRSEMNVSTLELGDSALYLCASSEGREKYFGPGTRLTVL.

CDR3: CATSARGSAYEQYF. The CDR3 DNA reads TGTGCCACCAGCGCTAGGGGCAGCGCCTACGAGCAGTACTTC. V and J are TRBV15 and TRBJ2-5; D possibly corresponds to TRBD1 (5 bases). The DNA matches TRBJ2-7 better at its end, which makes the J call doubtful. CDR1 and CDR2 from the germline V gene are LNHNV and YYDKDF (reference sequence). There are 14 residues in the CDR3.

The genes are TRBV5-1 and TRBJ2-1; 7 bases are shared with TRBD1. Germline CDR1 reads SGHRS; CDR2 reads YFSETQ. Losses at the gene ends were 3 bases for V and 1 base for J; bases not matched to a gene: 4. The CDR3 length is 15 residues. Here the CDR3 reads CASSSTGTSYNEQFF. The CDR3 DNA reads as TGCGCCAGCAGCTCGACAGGGACGTCCTACAATGAGCAGTTCTTC.

The V and J genes are TRBV11-2 and TRBJ2-3; 10 bases map to TRBD2. CDR3 length: 16 residues. Germline assignment: CDR1 SGHAT and CDR2 FQNNGV. The trim removed 1 base at V and 3 bases at J, leaving 4 bases unmatched. CDR3 sequence (DNA): TGTGCCAGCAGCTTAGCCCTAGCGGGAGAGACAGATACGCAGTATTTT. As protein: CASSLALAGETDTQYF.

CDR3 coding DNA: TGTGCCAGCAGCTTAGAGGCAAAGCGGGGTGGGGAGACCCAGTACTTC. It specifies CASSLEAKRGGETQYF. The chain joins TRBV7-9 to TRBJ2-5, with TRBD2 identical over 7 bases. The CDR3 length is 16 residues. Trimming removed 1 base from V and 5 bases from J; junction bases left unmatched: 10. CDR1 is SEHNR, CDR2 FQNEAQ, per germline (reference sequence).

In regard to this clone: Other DNA sequences in the same sample also yield this CDR3. The chain is built from TRBV5-1 and TRBJ1-1, with 12 bases lining up with TRBD1. CDR3 length: 15 amino acids. The germline V gene has CDR1 SGHRS and CDR2 YFSETQ. V was pared by 0 bases and J by 14 bases, with 11 bases of the junction left unmatched. The CDR3 bases are TGCGCCAGCAGCTTGGACGGGAGAGGGACAGGGGGCGAATTCTTT. Translating gives CASSLDGRGTGGEFF.

This chain links TRBV6-5 with TRBJ1-3; D is unclear. This CDR3 has 14 amino acids. Germline assignment: CDR1 MNHEY and CDR2 SVGAGI. The V and J ends lost 8 bases and 0 bases respectively, with 11 bases between them. CDR3 amino acids: CASRGGLSGNTIYF. CDR3 nucleotide sequence: TGTGCCAGCCGTGGCGGGCTCTCTGGAAACACCATATATTTT.

The J gene is TRBJ1-5, the V gene TRBV2, with D maybe TRBD1 (5 bases). This CDR3 contains 16 residues. Trimming pared 6 bases from V and 3 bases from J, leaving 18 bases between. From germline, CDR1 is SNHLY and CDR2 FYNNEI. The CDR3 bases are TGTGCCAGCAGAGGAGCTGCGGGACCCTACAATCAGCCCCAGCATTTT. This sequence encodes CASRGAAGPYNQPQHF. The full variable domain, its missing parts supplied by reference TRBV2 and TRBJ1-5, is EPEVTQTPSHQVTQMGQEVILRCVPISNHLYFYWYRQILGQKVEFLVSFYNNEISEKSEIFDDQFSVERPDGSNFTLKIRSTKLEDSAMYFCASRGAAGPYNQPQHFGDGTRLSIL.

The chain combines TRBV30 with TRBJ2-1; TRBD2 matches at 7 bases. The ends lost 4 bases at V and 0 bases at J; junction bases unmatched: 3. The germline V gene encodes CDR1 GTSNPN and CDR2 SVGIG (reference sequence). The CDR3 is 14 amino acids. The CDR3 DNA reads TGTGCCTGGAATTTAGCGGGCTCCTACAATGAGCAGTTCTTC. As protein: CAWNLAGSYNEQFF.

Here the CDR3 DNA reads TGTGCCAGCAGTACACGACAGGGTTCTGGAAACACCATATATTTT. This sequence encodes CASSTRQGSGNTIYF. The chain recombines TRBV6-6 with TRBJ1-3; 7 nucleotides align to TRBD1. The CDR3 has 15 amino acids. Germline assignment: CDR1 MNHNY and CDR2 SVGAGI (reference sequence). The V and J ends lost 5 bases and 1 base, in that order; junction bases with no gene match: 5.

The chain joins TRBV27 to TRBJ2-5, with 9 bases lining up with TRBD2. Germline trimming cut 6 bases from V and 4 bases from J; bases unmatched to any gene: 6. CDR1 and CDR2 from the germline V gene are MNHEY and SMNVEV (reference sequence). The CDR3 is made up of 14 amino acids. CDR3 nucleotide sequence: TGTGCCAGCAGAATAGCGGGAGTCCCAGAGACCCAGTACTTC. Protein sequence: CASRIAGVPETQYF.

In its sample, this clone was seen a few times. This sequence joins TRBV5-5 and TRBJ1-4, with D perhaps TRBD1 (6 bases). Germline lookup yields CDR1 SGHKS and CDR2 YYEKEE (reference sequence). V lost 4 bases to trimming and J lost 8 bases, with 21 bases between them. CDR3 length: 16 amino acids. The CDR3 reads CASSPGDTGLGEKLFF. CDR3 nucleotides: TGTGCCAGCAGCCCTGGCGATACAGGGTTAGGGGAAAAACTGTTTTTT. Variable domain in full (rest from reference TRBV5-5 and TRBJ1-4): DAGVTQSPTHLIKTRGQQVTLRCSPISGHKSVSWYQQVLGQGPQFIFQYYEKEERGRGNFPDRFSARQFPNYSSELNVNALLLGDSALYLCASSPGDTGLGEKLFFGSGTQLSVL.

The chain couples TRBV27 to TRBJ1-2; D unclear. CDR3 length: 11 amino acids. V gave up 3 bases and J gave up 5 bases, with 4 bases separating them. Germline V gene data show CDR1 as MNHEY and CDR2 as SMNVEV (reference sequence). For the CDR3, the DNA is TGTGCCAGCAGTTTGAGATATGGCTACACCTTC. This codes for CASSLRYGYTF.

The rearrangement links TRBV5-1 to TRBJ2-7, with D perhaps matching TRBD2 (6 bases). The V gene's germline CDR1 is SGHRS and CDR2 YFSETQ. Trimming took 4 bases from V and 0 from J, leaving 11 bases between them. The CDR3 has 14 amino acids. CDR3 sequence (DNA): TGCGCCAGCAGCGGGGACTTGAGCTCCTACGAGCAGTACTTC. It codes for CASSGDLSSYEQYF.

V gene TRBV29-1 combines with J gene TRBJ2-5; 9 bases are a match to TRBD2. V gave up 6 bases and J gave up 5 bases; unmatched junction bases: 1. The CDR3 runs 11 residues. The germline gives CDR1 SQVTM, CDR2 ANQGSEA. CDR3 protein: CSVTSGETQYF. The CDR3 nucleotides are TGCAGCGTCACTAGCGGGGAGACCCAGTACTTC.

This clone was seen a single time. The chain uses TRBV2 and TRBJ2-5, with 7 bases lining up with TRBD1. The J call may be mistaken, given a closer DNA end match to TRBJ2-7. CDR3 size: 14 residues. In germline, CDR1 is SNHLY, CDR2 FYNNEI. The CDR3 bases are TGTGCCAGCACGGTACAGGGGCTCTCCTACGAGCAGTACTTC. It codes for CASTVQGLSYEQYF.

The V gene is TRBV5-1, the J gene TRBJ2-5; D uncertain. V lost 2 bases to trimming and J lost 3 bases, with 14 bases between them. The CDR3 sequence is 15 residues long. Germline CDR1 and CDR2: SGHRS and YFSETQ. CDR3 nucleotide sequence: TGCGCCAGCAGCTTAGTAAGCGTCAGAGAAGAGACCCAGTACTTC. Residues: CASSLVSVREETQYF.

This clone was counted a single time. The genes are TRBV7-6 and TRBJ1-1; a possible D gene is TRBD1 (5 bases). CDR3 size: 14 residues. Germline values: CDR1 SGHVS, CDR2 FNYEAQ. V lost 8 bases and J lost 2, with 15 bases in between. The CDR3, as DNA: TGTGCCAGCCTTGGGGCAGGTATAAACACTGAAGCTTTCTTT. It specifies CASLGAGINTEAFF.